This T cell receptor beta chain emerged from a study of memory CD4+ T cells and cytomegalovirus serostatus. Per the original data handling: Out-of-frame sequences were removed, leaving a few million distinct TCRbeta sequences. Generated by immunoSEQ multiplex PCR, the TCRdb table keeps only in-frame clones and is missing some. Clone size and the V and J calls come from that table; the DNA yielded D and trimming. The sample records tens of thousands of clones, around 76% being singletons. The table lists this clone with a few counts. The antigen is undetermined. Single viable CD3+CD4+CD8-CD45RO+ cells were sorted as the memory CD4+ T cells. The V and J ends lost 10 bases and 3 bases respectively, with 12 bases between them. The CDR3 has 12 amino acids. Germline-derived CDR1 and CDR2 are MNHNS and SASEGT. Study results and limitations: Of 150 to 200 reported CMV TCRbeta sequences, 65 to 85 were found in memory CD4+ repertoires.

The chain couples TRBV6-1 to TRBJ1-2; D might be TRBD1 (6 bases). Sequencing used memory CD4+ T cells from blood. The clonotype comes from an adult in good health and CMV-seropositive. The CDR3 spells CATEGVYYGYTF. The DNA of the CDR3 is TGTGCCACAGAGGGGGTGTACTATGGCTACACCTTC.